This entry is about one T cell receptor beta chain. Its specificity is unknown. The data are from a study of T cell responses to AZD1222 COVID-19 vaccine. Whole-study results and caveats: All repertoire sampling was performed exclusively after the peak T cell response.

There are 16 residues in the CDR3. In germline, CDR1 is SGDLS, CDR2 YYNGEE. V trimming: 2 bases; J trimming: 6 bases; junction bases outside the gene matches: 9. The protocol was immunoSEQ multiplex PCR, while the TCRdb copy is restricted to in-frame clones and leaves out a portion. In the table there are 95,000 to 100,000 clones, more than 90% of which are singletons. The starting material was peripheral blood, obtained on day 0 of AZD1222 vaccination. This chain links TRBV9 with TRBJ2-1; 9 bases fit TRBD2. The origin of this receptor is an adult in good health. The CDR3 DNA reads as TGTGCCAGCAGCGTCCAAAGCGGGGGGCGGGTCAATGAGCAGTTCTTC. It encodes CASSVQSGGRVNEQFF.